These T cell receptor beta chains were read from a single sample in a study of cytomegalovirus exposure and HLA in healthy donors. Measured with immunoSEQ multiplex PCR; TCRdb has only the in-frame clones, and not every one. The repertoire consists of hundreds of thousands of clones, with around 65% occurring once and the leading ten covering approximately 2.3%. The material sequenced was PBMCs. The origin of the receptors is a female donor in good health and CMV-seronegative. CDR3s include the opening cysteine and the closing phenylalanine or tryptophan. A D gene is named only where the DNA matches it firmly. Size tells how often a clone was seen (once, few, many) or the class of an expanded clone, and some rows leave it out.

TRBJ1-3	TRBV5-1	NA	few	CASSLSGAGNTIYF	TGCGCCAGCAGCTTGTCGGGGGCTGGAAACACCATATATTTT
TRBJ2-3	TRBV5-1	NA	few	CASGGGGTDTQYF	TGCGCCAGCGGAGGAGGGGGCACAGATACGCAGTATTTT
TRBJ2-7	TRBV18	NA	few	CASSANEAKRIYEQYF	TGTGCCAGCTCAGCCAATGAGGCAAAACGTATCTACGAGCAGTACTTC
TRBJ1-5	TRBV6-1	NA	few	CASSVGGRSNQPQHF	TGTGCCAGCAGTGTCGGAGGGAGGAGCAATCAGCCCCAGCATTTT
TRBJ2-4	TRBV19	TRBD1	NA	CASSGTGYIQYF	TGTGCCAGTAGTGGGACAGGGTACATTCAGTACTTC
TRBJ1-4	TRBV2	NA	NA	CASTYGQGKLFF	TGTGCCAGCACGTATGGTCAGGGAAAACTGTTTTTT
TRBJ1-4	TRBV27	NA	NA	CASSQSGRVELFF	TGTGCCAGCAGTCAAAGTGGCAGGGTAGAACTGTTTTTT
TRBJ2-7	TRBV10-3	TRBD2	NA	CAIKRFGLAAEYEQYF	TGTGCCATCAAAAGGTTCGGCCTAGCGGCCGAATACGAGCAGTACTTC
TRBJ1-2	TRBV11-3	NA	NA	CASSPFQDYGYTF	TGTGCCAGCAGCCCGTTCCAGGACTATGGCTACACCTTC
TRBJ1-1	TRBV19	NA	NA	CASMVQVNTEAFF	TGTGCCAGTATGGTCCAGGTGAACACTGAAGCTTTCTTT
TRBJ2-1	TRBV11-1	TRBD2	NA	CASSFAGGTYNEQFF	TGTGCCAGCAGCTTCGCGGGAGGAACCTACAATGAGCAGTTCTTC
TRBJ1-1	TRBV5-1	NA	NA	CASSLRGTEGDTEAFF	TGCGCCAGCAGCTTGCGTGGGACCGAGGGGGACACTGAAGCTTTCTTT
TRBJ1-1	TRBV5-1	NA	NA	CASSQQGNTEAFF	TGCGCCAGCAGCCAACAGGGGAACACTGAAGCTTTCTTT
TRBJ2-2	TRBV2	NA	NA	CASSAQVTGELFF	TGTGCCAGCAGCGCCCAGGTCACCGGGGAGCTGTTTTTT
TRBJ2-7	TRBV10-1	TRBD2	NA	CASSPGTSSYEQYF	TGCGCCAGCAGCCCCGGGACTAGCTCCTACGAGCAGTACTTC
TRBJ1-5	TRBV7-2	TRBD1	NA	CASRLDRGQPQHF	TGTGCCAGCAGATTGGACAGGGGACAGCCCCAGCATTTT
TRBJ1-2	TRBV7-9	TRBD1	NA	CSSSLEVQGGLGGYTF	TGTTCCAGCAGCTTAGAAGTACAGGGGGGGCTAGGTGGCTACACCTTC
TRBJ1-2	TRBV11-3	NA	NA	CASSGFSSGYTF	TGTGCCAGCAGTGGCTTCTCGTCCGGCTACACCTTC
TRBJ2-7	TRBV7-2	TRBD2	NA	CASSLEASGRNEQYF	TGTGCCAGCAGCTTAGAGGCTAGCGGGAGGAACGAGCAGTACTTC
TRBJ2-7	TRBV28	TRBD1	NA	CASSLGQGETYEQYF	TGTGCCAGCAGTTTGGGGCAGGGGGAGACCTACGAGCAGTACTTC
TRBJ1-1	TRBV2	NA	NA	CASIPTVNTEAFF	TGTGCCAGCATCCCTACAGTTAACACTGAAGCTTTCTTT
TRBJ2-2	TRBV19	NA	once	CASRVIALQGAGELFF	TGTGCCAGTAGAGTTATTGCATTACAGGGAGCCGGGGAGCTGTTTTTT
TRBJ2-5	TRBV2	TRBD2	NA	CASSIGRVAGASQEAQYF	TGTGCCAGCAGTATCGGGCGTGTAGCGGGGGCCTCCCAAGAGGCCCAGTACTTC
TRBJ2-7	TRBV18	NA	NA	CASSAQGGSYEQYF	TGTGCCAGCTCAGCTCAGGGTGGGTCCTACGAGCAGTACTTC
TRBJ2-3	TRBV28	TRBD2	NA	CASSPSGSDPTDTQYF	TGTGCCAGCAGTCCTAGCGGGAGCGACCCCACAGATACGCAGTATTTT
TRBJ2-7	TRBV7-9	TRBD2	once	CASSFAPPGLAAYEQYF	TGTGCCAGCAGCTTCGCCCCGCCGGGACTAGCGGCGTACGAGCAGTACTTC
TRBJ2-7	TRBV6-1	NA	NA	CASSEGPGIYEQYF	TGTGCCAGCAGTGAAGGCCCAGGGATCTACGAGCAGTACTTC
TRBJ1-3	TRBV19	TRBD1	NA	CASPGQNGNTIYF	TGTGCCAGCCCGGGACAGAATGGAAACACCATATATTTT
TRBJ2-3	TRBV5-1	TRBD1	NA	CASSRDRVDTQYF	TGCGCCAGCAGCCGGGACAGGGTGGATACGCAGTATTTT
TRBJ2-3	TRBV5-6	NA	NA	CASSFSPDTQYF	TGTGCCAGCAGCTTTAGCCCAGATACGCAGTATTTT
TRBJ2-1	TRBV28	TRBD2	NA	CASSRTSGRLSEQFF	TGTGCCAGCAGCAGGACTAGCGGTCGGCTTAGTGAGCAGTTCTTC
TRBJ2-3	TRBV18	NA	NA	CASSPGLLTDTQYF	TGTGCCAGCTCACCGGGACTTCTTACAGATACGCAGTATTTT
TRBJ2-7	TRBV18	TRBD1	NA	CASSYTTGGRYEQYF	TGTGCCAGCTCGTATACGACAGGGGGCCGTTACGAGCAGTACTTC
TRBJ2-1	TRBV15	TRBD1	NA	CATNTGQGEMVFF	TGTGCCACCAACACGGGACAGGGGGAAATGGTGTTCTTC
TRBJ2-2	TRBV7-3	NA	NA	CASSPGGSGNTGELFF	TGTGCCAGCAGCCCCGGAGGTAGCGGTAACACCGGGGAGCTGTTTTTT
TRBJ2-7	TRBV11-3	TRBD2	NA	CASSLARLAGEEQYF	TGTGCCAGCAGCTTAGCCCGGCTAGCGGGAGAAGAGCAGTACTTC
TRBJ2-3	TRBV27	TRBD2	NA	CASSLSAPRLAGDTQYF	TGTGCCAGCAGTTTATCCGCTCCCCGACTAGCGGGAGATACGCAGTATTTT
TRBJ1-1	TRBV5-6	NA	NA	CASSLGQGPTEAFF	TGTGCCAGCAGCTTGGGGCAGGGTCCCACTGAAGCTTTCTTT
TRBJ2-3	TRBV2	NA	NA	CASSVTGTDTQYF	TGTGCCAGCAGTGTTACGGGCACAGATACGCAGTATTTT
TRBJ2-7	TRBV18	TRBD1	NA	CASSLGQDYEQYF	TGTGCCAGCTCACTCGGACAGGACTACGAGCAGTACTTC
TRBJ1-1	TRBV6-5	NA	NA	CASSYSWPGNTEAFF	TGTGCCAGCAGTTACTCGTGGCCGGGGAACACTGAAGCTTTCTTT
TRBJ1-1	TRBV27	NA	NA	CASSPYSDRNTEAFF	TGTGCCAGCAGTCCCTATTCCGACAGGAACACTGAAGCTTTCTTT
TRBJ2-2	TRBV10-1	NA	NA	CASSAPSTGELFF	TGCGCCAGCAGTGCACCTAGTACCGGGGAGCTGTTTTTT
TRBJ2-3	TRBV27	TRBD2	NA	CASSPGLAGTTDTQYF	TGTGCCAGCAGTCCCGGACTAGCGGGAACCACAGATACGCAGTATTTT
TRBJ2-5	TRBV7-9	NA	NA	CASSRRGAGQETQYF	TGTGCCAGCAGCCGTCGGGGGGCAGGGCAAGAGACCCAGTACTTC
TRBJ2-2	TRBV12-5	NA	NA	CASGYGGKDTGELFF	TGTGCTAGTGGTTATGGCGGGAAAGATACCGGGGAGCTGTTTTTT
TRBJ1-5	TRBV28	TRBD1	few	CASTLSTGGYQPQHF	TGTGCCAGCACCCTATCGACAGGGGGATATCAGCCCCAGCATTTT
TRBJ1-5	TRBV2	TRBD1	few	CASSDITGGQPQHF	TGTGCCAGCAGTGACATTACAGGGGGGCAGCCCCAGCATTTT
TRBJ2-3	TRBV19	NA	few	CASSPGTISTDTQYF	TGTGCCAGTAGCCCAGGTACGATCAGCACAGATACGCAGTATTTT
TRBJ2-5	TRBV2	NA	NA	CASSEAGAGQETQYF	TGTGCCAGCAGTGAAGCGGGGGCAGGGCAAGAGACCCAGTACTTC
TRBJ2-3	TRBV10-2	TRBD2	NA	CASSEGASGSLTDTQYF	TGCGCCAGCAGTGAGGGGGCTAGCGGGAGCCTCACAGATACGCAGTATTTT
TRBJ1-3	TRBV19	TRBD1	NA	CASSGTGKHSGNTIYF	TGTGCCAGTAGTGGGACAGGGAAGCACTCTGGAAACACCATATATTTT
TRBJ1-2	TRBV20-1	TRBD1	NA	CSSARGQGYTF	TGCAGTAGCGCTAGGGGGCAGGGCTACACCTTC
TRBJ2-1	TRBV27	NA	NA	CASSFAGRGNEQFF	TGTGCCAGCAGTTTCGCCGGGAGAGGTAATGAGCAGTTCTTC
TRBJ1-4	TRBV6-1	NA	few	CASSEGGGAGLNEKLFF	TGTGCCAGCAGTGAAGGCGGAGGAGCCGGACTTAATGAAAAACTGTTTTTT
TRBJ2-3	TRBV27	TRBD1	NA	CASSLVMTGGRGGTDTQYF	TGTGCCAGCAGTTTAGTAATGACAGGGGGAAGGGGTGGCACAGATACGCAGTATTTT
TRBJ2-7	TRBV7-9	TRBD1	NA	CASGRKGGEYEQYF	TGTGCCAGCGGCAGGAAAGGGGGCGAATACGAGCAGTACTTC
TRBJ1-1	TRBV6-1	NA	NA	CASTKNRALTEAFF	TGTGCCAGCACTAAAAACAGGGCGCTCACTGAAGCTTTCTTT
TRBJ2-1	TRBV7-8	NA	NA	CASSSLPAGNEQFF	TGTGCCAGCAGCTCCCTACCGGCCGGGAATGAGCAGTTCTTC